Reported below is one T cell receptor beta chain. Its antigen remains unknown. The data were obtained in a study of vaccination effects on CD4 cells after COVID-19. General study points: Healthy vaccine recipients' vaccine-induced clones were almost all SARS-CoV-2 mono-reactive.

Before sequencing took place, the ViraFEST assay used viral peptide pools to expand antigen-specific CD4+ T cells. It was after 10 days of culture that CD4+ T cells were isolated. As their vaccination, participants received two doses of either BNT162b2 or mRNA-1273. Negative nucleocapsid antibody tests before and after vaccination confirmed no previous SARS-CoV-2 infection. IL-2 at 10 IU/ml and peptides at about 10 ug/ml were added to cultured PBMC, around 2.2 million per well. The method was immunoSEQ multiplex PCR; TCRdb's version includes in-frame clones alone and lacks a portion of them. Here the sample spans about 29,000 clones, 65% to 75% being singletons. The V end lost 4 bases, the J end lost 3 bases, and 15 bases lay between the germline ends. Germline loops: CDR1 LNHDA, CDR2 SQIVND (reference sequence). This CDR3 region has 15 residues.

This material consisted of CD4+ T cells from PBMCs cultured with HCoV-OC43 spike peptides, taken after COVID-19 vaccination. Indicated subset: HCoV-OC43 spike overlapping peptide pool stimulation. The source of this sequence is a human donor who received a COVID-19 vaccine. V gene TRBV19 combines with J gene TRBJ1-1; no firm D call. CDR3 region: CASSSGSGADTEAFF. CDR3 coding DNA: TGTGCCAGTAGTAGTGGATCGGGCGCCGACACTGAAGCTTTCTTT.